This T cell receptor beta chain was profiled in a study of beta chain features in type 1 diabetes. Germline CDR1 MNHEY, CDR2 SVGAGI. V was pared by 8 bases and J by 2 bases, with 15 bases between. This CDR3 has 14 amino acids. All of the isolated RNA was reverse transcribed, so expressed TCRB transcripts were sequenced. Data came from immunoSEQ multiplex PCR; TCRdb stores just in-frame clones and leaves some out. The data hold fewer than 250,000 clones, with about 14% observed a single time. J is TRBJ2-5 and V is TRBV6-5, with D possibly TRBD1 on 5 matching bases. Specimen: naive CD4+ T cells from blood. The receptor was derived from a woman in her thirties or forties in good health. The CDR3 loop is CASGSMTVQETQYF. In DNA form, the CDR3 reads TGTGCCAGCGGCTCAATGACAGTACAAGAGACCCAGTACTTC.